This TCR beta chain was sequenced for a study of cytomegalovirus exposure and HLA in healthy donors (dated by TCRdb to about 2017). Study-wide context: According to an earlier analysis of 587 of the donors, some 180 million T cells yielded 117 million unique TCR beta sequences and around 300 Gb of sequence data. Among some 410 genotyped donors of the cohort, an average of about 220,000 unique TCR beta nucleotide sequences was sequenced per donor, of which about 18% were non-productive. An earlier analysis of around 580 of the donors used high-throughput TCR beta sequencing to judge whether each TCR beta V gene segment behaved as functional or pseudogenic. The later analysis used no new phenotypic data to find candidate immune exposures, relying instead on TCR beta sequences and their occurrence across donors. Around 330 gigabases of sequencing data and roughly 81 million unique TCR sequences made up an early release that covered over 550 HLA-typed donors. Of the roughly 390 genotyped donors, 65% to 90% fell in the genetic ancestry cluster associated with self-reported Caucasian donors. Donor age, sex, ethnicity and CMV serostatus were compiled alongside the repertoire data. About five DR-DQ haplotypes were handled as single units for association and clustering because linkage in the cohort was strong. The study combined high-throughput TCR immunosequencing, statistical association of individual TCRs with disease status, and machine learning to predict cytomegalovirus infection status. In a later genetic analysis, genome-wide SNP genotypes for about 65% of the roughly 670 donors were used, and that subset was treated as a discovery cohort. The number of donors typed differed by locus, with about 629-640 for A, B, C, DRB1 and DQB1, roughly 520 for DQA1, 606 for DPA1, and approximately 470 for DPB1. Both class I and class II loci were covered by HLA typing, at four-digit resolution. Every discovery cohort repertoire had been produced on one sequencing platform. The aim of the study was to test whether cataloging public T cell receptors could identify signatures of past pathogen exposure. The T cell repertoires of 700 or so subjects were profiled by immunosequencing and related to cytomegalovirus serostatus. Besides the first cohort of 550 to 750 subjects, a separate validation cohort made up of around 120 different subjects was used. A later analysis re-examined previously published TCR beta repertoires from roughly 720 donors and added high-resolution HLA genotyping to investigate patterns of TCR occurrence. General findings and caveats noted by the study authors: Only TCR beta chains were sequenced in this cohort, and the absence of alpha or paired-chain data limited detectable features. A cluster of highly shared sequence variants was judged likely to represent a technical artifact of the sequencing pipeline. A total of 150 to 200 TCR beta chains were listed by the study as associated with cytomegalovirus. Linkage disequilibrium might explain the correlated functional status among segregating V segments, but an unknown experimental factor could not be excluded. Strong co-occurrence of HLA alleles, especially DR and DQ, made assigning TCR associations to individual alleles difficult. In a later analysis, TCR association rates were found to vary across HLA loci, with the most associated TCRs seen for DRB1 alleles and the fewest for HLA-C alleles. Because HLA typing was missing for some donors at each locus, association tests included only the typed subset. The only immune exposure information available for the cohort was CMV serostatus. At a false discovery rate of 0.05, a later analysis linked some 17,000 TCR beta sequences to specific HLA alleles. Roughly uniform sequencing depth across donors was assumed in presence/absence analyses, although this assumption may not hold. Some IMGT-functional V segments, including TRBV6-2 and TRBV6-3, could not be distinguished by the 87-base-pair reads and were therefore excluded. An association between a missense DCLRE1C variant and V-gene and J-gene trimming of TCR beta chains was found in a later genetic analysis and replicated in an independent cohort. Because counts were too low, roughly 17 rarely observed V segments, including chromosome 9 orphons, were left out of the earlier analysis of several hundred of the donors. Several of the top co-occurrence clusters appeared to be linked to parvovirus B19, influenza, CMV and Epstein-Barr virus, according to a later analysis. A further reported finding was that TCR beta sequences accurately predicted the HLA-A and HLA-B alleles for most subjects in the first cohort. Most CMV-associated TCR beta chains appeared to be HLA-restricted in a later analysis, and the HLA associations seemed to be driven largely by CMV exposure. Compared with the roughly 700-donor mean, donors in an Asian-associated ancestry cluster had fewer N-insertions in productive TCRs, according to a later genetic analysis. While some public TCRs were present in many individuals, most TCR sequences turned up only very rarely across donors. In an earlier analysis of around 500 of the donors, most TCR beta V segments appeared in productive rearrangements about 87% or about 30% of the time, broadly matching IMGT annotations. A few of the identified cytomegalovirus-associated TCR beta chains were confirmed in vitro to be specific for cytomegalovirus antigens. In a later analysis, HLA-associated TCR beta chains were found to be more clonally expanded and to have lower generation probabilities than equally common non-associated chains. The classifier was reported to diagnose cytomegalovirus status with high specificity and sensitivity in both the original cohort and the validation cohort. The authors suggested that the approach could potentially be generalized to other disease states and immunological phenotypes.

As encoded in the germline V gene, CDR1 is MGHRA while CDR2 is YSYEKL. The V and J ends are trimmed by 2 bases and 1 base, leaving 18 bases between them. Including the terminal cysteine and phenylalanine, the CDR3 comprises 17 residues. The only DNA kept is the CDR3, 51 bases in frame from the first base. The library was built by means of the immunoSEQ multiplex PCR assay. A mixture of 60 forward primers for TCR Vbeta segments and 13 reverse primers for TCR Jbeta segments was used in the multiplex PCR. The CDR3 region of rearranged TCR beta genes was amplified from genomic DNA with a multiplex PCR assay. On the Illumina HiSeq System, the amplified TCR beta libraries were sequenced as 87-base-pair reads. In the authors' own workflow: A later analysis tallied 75 million to 85 million unique TCR beta chains across the 666 repertoires, and around 9.9 million of those chains were shared by two or more donors. Raw reads were error-corrected and collapsed into unique sequences with a nearest-neighbor algorithm that merged closely related sequences to remove PCR and sequencing errors. CDR3 sequences were aligned to IMGT reference sequences to assign V, D and J gene segments. For a sequence to be retained, a match of at least six nucleotides was required to both a V gene segment and a J gene segment. Rearrangements were called productive when the CDR3 lacked stop codons and stayed in frame with V and J; all others were non-productive. Following IMGT convention, CDR3 was defined as the stretch from the second conserved V-encoded cysteine to the conserved J-encoded phenylalanine. Sequences without an unambiguous match to a single V gene segment were excluded from the earlier analysis of over 500 of the donors. In an earlier analysis of about 590 of the donors, a V segment was called functional when productive rearrangements were above 56.7%, and segregating when the standard deviation between donors exceeded 5%. A statistical classification framework was built for diagnosing cytomegalovirus status from the catalog of TCR beta chain sequences. V and J gene assignment, in a later analysis, came from comparing TCR nucleotide sequences with IMGT/GENE-DB human TR gene sequences. The TCRdist pipeline was used in a later analysis to assign CDR3 sequences and most-parsimonious VDJ recombination scenarios. A later analysis defined each TCR beta chain by its CDR3 amino acid sequence plus V-gene family, and excluded reads lacking a unique V-gene family. To address suspected cross-contamination and a sequencing artifact, a later analysis removed under 600 highly shared, low-generation-probability nucleotide sequences. For each public chain, a later analysis derived a clonal expansion index from normalized ranks of inferred template counts within each repertoire. In a later analysis, generation probabilities were computed with a VDJ recombination model fitted to out-of-frame rearrangements, and the resulting probabilities were checked against IGoR. Hypergeometric tests were used in a later analysis to score TCR-TCR, TCR-HLA and TCR-CMV co-occurrence, with a repertoire-size bias correction applied to the TCR pairs. False discovery rates were estimated in a later analysis by permuting HLA or CMV assignments 20 times. In a later analysis, co-occurring TCRs were grouped with DBSCAN, and TCRdist sequence similarity was added when clustering was performed within HLA-allele-positive subsets. Co-occurrence clustering excluded repertoires with fewer than 30,000 or more than 120,000 public chains, plus five with anomalous nucleotide sharing. TCRdb re-hosts the immuneACCESS table, in-frame sequences only. Its copies lack some clones; in the studies checked, an unresolved V gene accounts for under half of them, and the cause for the rest is not known. Clone size and the V and J calls come from that table; the DNA yielded D and trimming. This sample has 80,000 to 95,000 clones in its table, and approximately 89% of those were observed once. The top ten constitute around a tenth of the sample.

The cohort was made up of 500 to 850 healthy bone marrow donors. All cohort members were sampled while nominally healthy, although unrecorded immune exposures were likely present. The donor tested CMV seropositive and was one of the 289 seropositive cohort members. Every donor gave a peripheral blood sample, and the peripheral blood mononuclear cells from that sample were used for TCR beta sequencing. Genomic DNA extraction from the blood cell samples was performed with the Qiagen DNeasy Blood Extraction Kit. Concerning this clone itself: The antigen it recognizes is unknown. No base-level quality is on record; no much larger clone is a single base apart.

The chain links TRBV4-1 with TRBJ2-7, with an unclear D gene assignment. This receptor was identified in a man aged 30-40 years in good health and CMV-seropositive. The specimen was PBMCs. In nucleotide form, the sequence is TGCGCCAGCAGCCAAATCGACTTTATAGGTTCTTCCTACGAGCAGTACTTC. The translation is CASSQIDFIGSSYEQYF.